These T cell receptor beta chains were read from a single sample in a study of shared clonotypes between healthy human individuals. Clones were read by immunoSEQ multiplex PCR, and TCRdb kept only the in-frame ones, dropping some. The table shows over a million clones, with more than 95% occurring only once. Sequencing input: naive CD4+ T cells sorted from blood. These receptor sequences come from a young man in good health. Each CDR3 is given without its conserved first and last residue.

J gene | V gene | CDR3 protein
TRBJ2-3 | TRBV13 | ASSNRDKYTDTQY
TRBJ2-7 | TRBV2 | ASSDRGYEQY
TRBJ1-1 | TRBV10-3 | AIGTARSTEAF
TRBJ1-1 | TRBV5-8 | ASSLVGRGNTEAF
TRBJ1-1 | TRBV10-3 | AISLQGNTEAF
TRBJ2-5 | TRBV15 | ATSTGGRGQETQY
TRBJ2-7 | TRBV2 | ASREDRAYSYEQY
TRBJ2-7 | TRBV5-1 | ASSLVSLAGYEQY
TRBJ2-5 | TRBV28 | ASRYRPGETQY
TRBJ1-1 | TRBV7-8 | ASSLALGQVIPEAF
TRBJ1-5 | TRBV7-9 | ASSPKGDRGIQPQH
TRBJ1-5 | TRBV23-1 | AGGTSTGFNGNQPQH
TRBJ2-1 | TRBV5-1 | ASSLEGDEQF
TRBJ1-1 | TRBV11-2 | ASSTGLLNTEAF
TRBJ1-3 | TRBV25-1 | ASGGYSSSGNTIY
TRBJ2-1 | TRBV18 | ASSPVGGSVRYRHEQF
TRBJ1-6 | TRBV6-5 | ASSYSQGPSPLH